This T cell receptor (beta chain) stems from a study of blood T cells in healthy people across ages. Sample-barcoded 5' priming and a J-beta primer mix drove a second PCR of about 7 to 12 cycles. In TCRdb, the 5' RACE reads were re-called with MiXCR into one record per CDR3 protein. The sample holds 1.2 million to 1.5 million distinct CDR3 sequences; 42% are singletons and the top ten take roughly 7.9%. The CDR3 runs 11 residues. This chain links TRBV1 with TRBJ2-1; TRBD1, the table's D call, lacks a check against the DNA. TRBV1 is noted as a pseudogene. The specimen sequenced was blood. This clonotype was obtained from a young woman in good health. The CDR3 spells CTSSPDRGTFF. CDR3 DNA: TGCACCAGCAGCCCGGACAGGGGCACGTTCTTC.